This T cell receptor (beta chain) was captured in a study of OX40 agonist ivuxolimab in advanced cancers. Study outcomes and limitations: Fewer expanded clones were found on average in CD4+ than in CD8+ T cells. Some patients who did not respond also had low normalized T-cell clonal expansion.

To note about this clone: The target antigen is unknown.

Between the trimmed V and J ends, which lost 9 bases and 0 bases, there was a span of 15 bases. The CDR3 covers 16 residues. Germline loops: CDR1 LNHDA, CDR2 SQIVND (reference sequence). Data came from immunoSEQ multiplex PCR; TCRdb stores just in-frame clones and leaves some out. The sample contains 65,000 to 80,000 clones, over 65% of which appear only once. V gene TRBV19 combines with J gene TRBJ2-6, with a tentative D call TRBD1 (5 bases). Specimen: CD4+ or CD8+ T cells sorted from blood, collected in a trial of the OX40 agonist ivuxolimab. The receptor's source is an adult with an advanced solid tumor such as melanoma, head and neck, liver or kidney cancer. The CDR3 bases are TGTGCCAGCCAACCGGCCAGGGCCTCTGGGGCCAACGTCCTGACTTTC. Its translation is CASQPARASGANVLTF.